This TCR beta chain comes out of a study of beta chain features in type 1 diabetes. Study-level results: Naive, central memory and regulatory TCRB repertoires appeared more similar among patients than healthy donors. TCRB CDR3s from Type 1 diabetes patients were moderately but significantly shorter in all four CD4+ subsets.

Of the isolated RNA, all was reverse transcribed, and so the sequenced material was expressed TCRB transcripts. Data came from immunoSEQ multiplex PCR; TCRdb stores just in-frame clones and leaves some out. The table has some 370,000 clones, roughly a tenth seen once. Heparinised blood was drawn once per donor, averaging about 100 mL. Sorting produced populations that all topped 98% purity. The table lists this clone with a few counts. Antigen: not known. Other DNA sequences within the sample encode an identical CDR3. Sequenced: central memory CD4+ T cells from blood. The sequence was obtained from a man aged 25 to 40 with type 1 diabetes.

The CDR3 spells CASSRTGDYGYTF. As DNA, the CDR3 is TGTGCCAGCAGCCGAACAGGGGACTATGGCTACACCTTC. V is TRBV7-9 and J is TRBJ1-2; 7 nucleotides match TRBD1. From germline, CDR1 is SEHNR and CDR2 FQNEAQ (reference sequence). The CDR3 has 13 residues. The trim removed 5 bases at V and 3 bases at J, leaving 3 bases unmatched.